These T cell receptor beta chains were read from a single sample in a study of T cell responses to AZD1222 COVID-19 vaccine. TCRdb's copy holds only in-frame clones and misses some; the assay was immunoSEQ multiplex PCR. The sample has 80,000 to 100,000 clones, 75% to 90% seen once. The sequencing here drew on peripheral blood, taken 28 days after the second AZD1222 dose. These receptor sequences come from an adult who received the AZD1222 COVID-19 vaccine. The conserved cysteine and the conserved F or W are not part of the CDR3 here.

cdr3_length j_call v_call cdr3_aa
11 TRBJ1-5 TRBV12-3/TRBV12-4 ASSLSGNQPQH
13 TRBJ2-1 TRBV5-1 ASSSALRGDNEQF
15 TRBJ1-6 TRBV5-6 ASSLGARGRLNSPLH
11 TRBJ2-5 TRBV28 ASGGGVQETQY
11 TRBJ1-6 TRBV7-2 ASSSGNNSPLH
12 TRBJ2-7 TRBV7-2 ASSLSPGVYEQY
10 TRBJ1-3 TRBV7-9 ASSRMGNTIY
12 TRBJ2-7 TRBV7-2 ASSLREDSNEQY
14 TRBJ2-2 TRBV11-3 ASSPIRGGYTGELF
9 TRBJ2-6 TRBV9 ASTGANVLT
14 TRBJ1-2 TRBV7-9 ASSLFGAGPNYGYT
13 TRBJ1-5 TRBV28 ASSQGGNSNQPQH
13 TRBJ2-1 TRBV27 ASSRAGGPYNEQF
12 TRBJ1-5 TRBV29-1 SVLEDSSNQPQH
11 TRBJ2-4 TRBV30 AWSVDAGAIQY
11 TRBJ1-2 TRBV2 ASSEKGVGGYT
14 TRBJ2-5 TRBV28 ASRPRDRGRRETQY
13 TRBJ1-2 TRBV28 ASSLPDREWDGYT
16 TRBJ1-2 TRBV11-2 ASSLDFVRAGGDYGYT
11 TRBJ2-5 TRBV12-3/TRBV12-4 ASSFGREETQY
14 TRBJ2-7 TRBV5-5 ASSLTTGTGARKQY
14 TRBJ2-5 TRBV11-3 ASSPHSRTPKETQY
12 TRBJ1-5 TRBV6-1 ASSEPATSQPQH
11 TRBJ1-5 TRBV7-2 ASSSPGNQPQH
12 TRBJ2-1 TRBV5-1 ASSLGYLYNEQF
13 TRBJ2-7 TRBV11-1 ASSFSPGSEYEQY
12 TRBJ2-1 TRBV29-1 SVPLGEVYNEQF
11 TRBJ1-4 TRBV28 ASSQQPDEKLF
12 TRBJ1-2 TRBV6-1 ASSSSALDYGYT
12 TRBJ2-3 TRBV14 ASSQGGRTDTQY
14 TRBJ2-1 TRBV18 ASSPERGGSYNEQF
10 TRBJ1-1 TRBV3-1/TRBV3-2 ASRKANTEAF
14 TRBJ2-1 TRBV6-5 ASSYFGTSGYNEQF
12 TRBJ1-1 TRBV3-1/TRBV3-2 ASSPSAANTEAF
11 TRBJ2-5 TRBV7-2 ASSFSWGETQY
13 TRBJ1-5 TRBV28 ASSRGDRSNQPQH
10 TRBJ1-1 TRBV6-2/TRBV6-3 ASSLSNTEAF
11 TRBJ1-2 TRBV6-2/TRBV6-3 ASSLQRNYGYT
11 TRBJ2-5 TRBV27 ASSFRGQETQY
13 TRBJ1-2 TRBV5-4 ASSPPRGGNNGYT
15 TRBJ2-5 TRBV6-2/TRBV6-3 ASSYASDRGKKETQY
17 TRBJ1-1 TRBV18 ASSLYSGTGSTGNTEAF
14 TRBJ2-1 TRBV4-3 ASSRLLASSYNEQF